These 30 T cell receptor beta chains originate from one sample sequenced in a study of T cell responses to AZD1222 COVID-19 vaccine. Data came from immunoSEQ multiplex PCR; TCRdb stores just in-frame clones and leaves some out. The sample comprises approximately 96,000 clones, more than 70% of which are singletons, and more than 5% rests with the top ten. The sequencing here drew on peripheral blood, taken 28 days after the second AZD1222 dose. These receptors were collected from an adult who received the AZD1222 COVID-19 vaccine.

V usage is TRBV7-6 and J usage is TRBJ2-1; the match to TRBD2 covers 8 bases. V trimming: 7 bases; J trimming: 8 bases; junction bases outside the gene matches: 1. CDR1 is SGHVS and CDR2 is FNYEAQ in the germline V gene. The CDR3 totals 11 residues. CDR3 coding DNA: TGTGCCAGCACGGGGGGGTATGAGCAGTTCTTC. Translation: CASTGGYEQFF. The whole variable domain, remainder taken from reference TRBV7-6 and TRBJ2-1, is GAGVSQSPRYKVTKRGQDVALRCDPISGHVSLYWYRQALGQGPEFLTYFNYEAQQDKSGLPNDRFSAERPEGSISTLTIQRTEQRDSAMYRCASTGGYEQFFGPGTRLTVL.

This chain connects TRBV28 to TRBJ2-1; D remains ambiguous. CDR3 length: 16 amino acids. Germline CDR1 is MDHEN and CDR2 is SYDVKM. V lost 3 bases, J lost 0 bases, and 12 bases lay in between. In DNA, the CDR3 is TGTGCCAGCAGTTTGGCTTCGCGAAGCTCCTACAATGAGCAGTTCTTC. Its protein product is CASSLASRSSYNEQFF.

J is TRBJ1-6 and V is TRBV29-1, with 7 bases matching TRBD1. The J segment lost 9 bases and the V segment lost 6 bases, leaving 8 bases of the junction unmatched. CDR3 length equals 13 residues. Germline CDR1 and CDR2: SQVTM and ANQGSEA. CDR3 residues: CSVAGTEGSPLHF. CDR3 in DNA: TGCAGCGTCGCGGGGACAGAGGGTTCACCCCTCCACTTT.

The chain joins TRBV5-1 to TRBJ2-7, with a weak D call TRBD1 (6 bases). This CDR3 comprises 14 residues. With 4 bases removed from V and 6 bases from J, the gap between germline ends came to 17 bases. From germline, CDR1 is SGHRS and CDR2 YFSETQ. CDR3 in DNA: TGCGCCAGCAGCCTAAGTTGGGGGCCGGGCGAGCAGTACTTC. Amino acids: CASSLSWGPGEQYF. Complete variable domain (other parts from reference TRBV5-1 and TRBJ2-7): KAGVTQTPRYLIKTRGQQVTLSCSPISGHRSVSWYQQTPGQGLQFLFEYFSETQRNKGNFPGRFSGRQFSNSRSEMNVSTLELGDSALYLCASSLSWGPGEQYFGPGTRLTVT.

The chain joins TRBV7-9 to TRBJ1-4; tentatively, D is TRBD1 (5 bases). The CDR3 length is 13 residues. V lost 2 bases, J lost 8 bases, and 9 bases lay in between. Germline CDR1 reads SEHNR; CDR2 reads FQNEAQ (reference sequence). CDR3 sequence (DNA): TGTGCCAGCAGCTTACAGGGCGAGGAAAAACTGTTTTTT. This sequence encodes CASSLQGEEKLFF.

The CDR3 bases are TGTGCCAGCAATCGAGGCGCGGGGGTCGAGAACACCGGGGAGCTGTTTTTT. This gives the protein CASNRGAGVENTGELFF. This chain connects TRBV6-6 to TRBJ2-2; 7 bases line up with TRBD2. Trimming took 7 bases from V and 1 from J; bases not matched to a gene: 12. The CDR3 runs 17 residues. Germline CDR1 MNHNY, CDR2 SVGAGI (reference sequence).

The CDR3 loop reads CASSEGVGAGGELFF. In DNA form, the CDR3 reads TGTGCCAGCAGTGAAGGGGTAGGGGCCGGCGGGGAGCTGTTTTTT. This chain links TRBV6-1 with TRBJ2-2; perhaps TRBD1 as D (5 bases). Germline-derived CDR1 and CDR2 are MNHNS and SASEGT. The CDR3 length is 15 residues. V lost 1 base and J lost 7, with 13 bases in between.

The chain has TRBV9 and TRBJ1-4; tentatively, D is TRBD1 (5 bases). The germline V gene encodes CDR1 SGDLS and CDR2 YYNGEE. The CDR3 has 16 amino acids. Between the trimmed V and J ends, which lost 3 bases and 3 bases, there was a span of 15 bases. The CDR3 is CASSAHPGAPNEKLFF. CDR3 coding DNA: TGTGCCAGCAGCGCCCACCCCGGGGCTCCTAATGAAAAACTGTTTTTT.

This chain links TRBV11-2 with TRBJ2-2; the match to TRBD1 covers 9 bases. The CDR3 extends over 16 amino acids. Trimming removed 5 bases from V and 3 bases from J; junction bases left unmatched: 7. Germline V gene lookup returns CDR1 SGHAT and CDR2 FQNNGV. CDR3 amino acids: CASSRIRTGDTGELFF. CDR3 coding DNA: TGTGCCAGCAGCCGAATAAGGACAGGGGACACCGGGGAGCTGTTTTTT.

The CDR3 region is CASSVEGDSYYNEQFF. The CDR3 nucleotides are TGTGCCAGCAGCGTCGAGGGGGACAGCTATTACAATGAGCAGTTCTTC. The chain is built from TRBV9 and TRBJ2-1; 7 bases align to TRBD1. The length of the CDR3 is 16 residues. The junction had 9 bases not matched to a gene; V was cut back by 2 bases and J by 4 bases. Germline V gene sequence: CDR1 SGDLS, CDR2 YYNGEE. Combining the CDR3 with reference TRBV9 and TRBJ2-1 gives the whole variable domain DSGVTQTPKHLITATGQRVTLRCSPRSGDLSVYWYQQSLDQGLQFLIQYYNGEERAKGNILERFSAQQFPDLHSELNLSSLELGDSALYFCASSVEGDSYYNEQFFGPGTRLTVL.

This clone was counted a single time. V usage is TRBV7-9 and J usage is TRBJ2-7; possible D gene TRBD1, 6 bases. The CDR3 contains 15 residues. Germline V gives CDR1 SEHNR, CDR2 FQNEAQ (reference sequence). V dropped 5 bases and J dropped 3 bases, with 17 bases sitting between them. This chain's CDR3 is CASSPHEQGIYEQYF. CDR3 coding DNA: TGTGCCAGCAGCCCCCACGAACAGGGTATCTACGAGCAGTACTTC.

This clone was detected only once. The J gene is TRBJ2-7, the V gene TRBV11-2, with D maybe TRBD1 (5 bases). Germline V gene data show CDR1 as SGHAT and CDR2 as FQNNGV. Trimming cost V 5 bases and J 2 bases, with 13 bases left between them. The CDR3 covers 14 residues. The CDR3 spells CASSADSRPYEQYF. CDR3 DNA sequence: TGTGCCAGCAGCGCCGACAGTAGACCCTACGAGCAGTACTTC.

The CDR3 DNA is TGCGCCAGCAGCTTGCAGGGCGCGAACACCGGGGAGCTGTTTTTT. Translating it yields CASSLQGANTGELFF. This chain uses TRBV5-1 with TRBJ2-2; tentatively, D is TRBD1 (5 bases). V was trimmed by 1 base and J by 0 bases, leaving 7 bases between them. The CDR3 consists of 15 residues. Germline CDR1 and CDR2: SGHRS and YFSETQ.

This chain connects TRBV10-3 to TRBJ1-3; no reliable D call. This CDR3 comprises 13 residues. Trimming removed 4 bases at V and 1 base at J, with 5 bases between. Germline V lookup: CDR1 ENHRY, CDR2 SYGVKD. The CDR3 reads CAISAASGNTIYF. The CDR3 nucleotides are TGTGCCATCAGTGCGGCGTCTGGAAACACCATATATTTT.

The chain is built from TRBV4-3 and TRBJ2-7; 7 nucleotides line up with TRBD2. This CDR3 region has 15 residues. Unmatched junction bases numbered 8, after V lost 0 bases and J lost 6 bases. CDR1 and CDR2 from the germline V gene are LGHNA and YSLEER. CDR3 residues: CASSQDRTRVGEQYF. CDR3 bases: TGCGCCAGCAGCCAAGATCGGACTAGAGTGGGCGAGCAGTACTTC.

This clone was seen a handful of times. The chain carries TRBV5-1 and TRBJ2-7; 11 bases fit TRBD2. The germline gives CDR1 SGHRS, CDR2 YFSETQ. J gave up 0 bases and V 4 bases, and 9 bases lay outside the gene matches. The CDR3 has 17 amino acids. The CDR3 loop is CASSPRLAGGSSYEQYF. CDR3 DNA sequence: TGCGCCAGCAGCCCCCGGCTAGCGGGAGGCAGCTCCTACGAGCAGTACTTC.

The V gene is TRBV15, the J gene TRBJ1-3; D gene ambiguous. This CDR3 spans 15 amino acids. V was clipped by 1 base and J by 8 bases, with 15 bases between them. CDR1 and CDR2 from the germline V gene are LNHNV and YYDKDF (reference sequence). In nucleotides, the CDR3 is TGTGCCACCAGCAGAGGGAACGCGGGCTGGGACACCATATATTTT. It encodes CATSRGNAGWDTIYF. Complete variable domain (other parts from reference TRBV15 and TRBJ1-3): DAMVIQNPRYQVTQFGKPVTLSCSQTLNHNVMYWYQQKSSQAPKLLFHYYDKDFNNEADTPDNFQSRRPNTSFCFLDIRSPGLGDTAMYLCATSRGNAGWDTIYFGEGSWLTVV.

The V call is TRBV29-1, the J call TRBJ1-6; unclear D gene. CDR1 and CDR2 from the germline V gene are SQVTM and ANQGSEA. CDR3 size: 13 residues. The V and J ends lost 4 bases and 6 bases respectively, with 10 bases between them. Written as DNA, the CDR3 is TGCAGCGTTGGCAGCCCTCCTAATTCACCCCTCCACTTT. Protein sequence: CSVGSPPNSPLHF.

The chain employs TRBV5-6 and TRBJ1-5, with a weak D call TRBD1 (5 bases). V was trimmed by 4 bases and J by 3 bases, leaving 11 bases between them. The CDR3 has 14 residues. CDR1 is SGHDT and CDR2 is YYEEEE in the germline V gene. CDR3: CASSLQGDNQPQHF. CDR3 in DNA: TGTGCCAGCAGCCTTCAGGGTGACAATCAGCCCCAGCATTTT.

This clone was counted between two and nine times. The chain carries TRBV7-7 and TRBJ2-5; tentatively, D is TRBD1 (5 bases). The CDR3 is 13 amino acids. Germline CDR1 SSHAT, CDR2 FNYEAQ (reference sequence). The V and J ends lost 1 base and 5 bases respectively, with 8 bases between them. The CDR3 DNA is TGTGCCAGCAGCTTAGTCAGGGATGAGACCCAGTACTTC. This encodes CASSLVRDETQYF.

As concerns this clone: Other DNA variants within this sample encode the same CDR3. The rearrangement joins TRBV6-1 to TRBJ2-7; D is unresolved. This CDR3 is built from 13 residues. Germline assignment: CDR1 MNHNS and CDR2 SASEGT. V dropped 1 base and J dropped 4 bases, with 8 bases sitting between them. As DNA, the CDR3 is TGTGCCAGCAGTGAAGGCCCCTCTTACGAGCAGTACTTC. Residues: CASSEGPSYEQYF.

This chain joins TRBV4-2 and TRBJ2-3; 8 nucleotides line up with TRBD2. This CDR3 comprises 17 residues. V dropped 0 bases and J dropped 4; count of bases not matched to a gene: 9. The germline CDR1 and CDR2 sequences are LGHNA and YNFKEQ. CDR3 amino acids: CASSQEAASGRSDTQYF. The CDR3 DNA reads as TGTGCCAGCAGCCAAGAAGCTGCGAGCGGGAGATCAGATACGCAGTATTTT.

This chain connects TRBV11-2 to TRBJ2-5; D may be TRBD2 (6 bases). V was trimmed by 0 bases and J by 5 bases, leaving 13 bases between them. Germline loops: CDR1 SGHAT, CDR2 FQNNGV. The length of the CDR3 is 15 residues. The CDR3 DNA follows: TGTGCCAGCAGCTTAGATGGCGGGGTGGAGGAGACCCAGTACTTC. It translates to CASSLDGGVEETQYF.

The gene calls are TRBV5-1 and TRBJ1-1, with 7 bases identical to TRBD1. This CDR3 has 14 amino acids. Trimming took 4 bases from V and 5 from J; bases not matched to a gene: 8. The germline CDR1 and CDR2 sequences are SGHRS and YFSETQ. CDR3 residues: CASSLRQGGTEAFF. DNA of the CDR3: TGCGCCAGCAGCCTCAGACAGGGAGGTACTGAAGCTTTCTTT. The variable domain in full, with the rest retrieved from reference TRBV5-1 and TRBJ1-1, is KAGVTQTPRYLIKTRGQQVTLSCSPISGHRSVSWYQQTPGQGLQFLFEYFSETQRNKGNFPGRFSGRQFSNSRSEMNVSTLELGDSALYLCASSLRQGGTEAFFGQGTRLTVV.

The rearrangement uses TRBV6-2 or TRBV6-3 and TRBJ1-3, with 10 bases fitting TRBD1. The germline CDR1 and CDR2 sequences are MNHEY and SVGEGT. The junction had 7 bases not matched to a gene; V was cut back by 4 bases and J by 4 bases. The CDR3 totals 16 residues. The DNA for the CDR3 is TGTGCCAGCAGTTCCGGGACAGGGGCGTACGGAAACACCATATATTTT. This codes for CASSSGTGAYGNTIYF.

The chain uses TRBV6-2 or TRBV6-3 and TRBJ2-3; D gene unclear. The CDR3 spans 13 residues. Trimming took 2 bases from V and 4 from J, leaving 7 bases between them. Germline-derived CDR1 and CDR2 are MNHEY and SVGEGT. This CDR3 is CASSYDRADTQYF. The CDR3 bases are TGTGCCAGCAGTTACGATCGGGCAGATACGCAGTATTTT.

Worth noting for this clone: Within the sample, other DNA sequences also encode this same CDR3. Here the CDR3 reads CAWSVGGSNQPQHF. The CDR3 DNA follows: TGTGCCTGGAGTGTTGGGGGGAGCAATCAGCCCCAGCATTTT. This sequence joins TRBV30 and TRBJ1-5, with D possibly TRBD1 on 5 matching bases. Germline assignment: CDR1 GTSNPN and CDR2 SVGIG (reference sequence). Trimming took off 0 bases at V and 1 base at J, with 7 bases between the two ends. CDR3 length: 14 amino acids.

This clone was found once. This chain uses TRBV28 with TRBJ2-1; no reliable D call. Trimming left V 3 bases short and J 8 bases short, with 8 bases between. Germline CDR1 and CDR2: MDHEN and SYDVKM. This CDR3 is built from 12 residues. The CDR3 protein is CASSLLRDEQFF. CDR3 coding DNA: TGTGCCAGCAGTTTGTTGCGCGATGAGCAGTTCTTC.

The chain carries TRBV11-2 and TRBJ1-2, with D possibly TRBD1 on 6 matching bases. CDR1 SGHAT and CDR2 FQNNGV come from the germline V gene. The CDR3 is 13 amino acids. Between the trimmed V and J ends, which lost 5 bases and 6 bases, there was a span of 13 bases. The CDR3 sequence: CASSSIQGNGYTF. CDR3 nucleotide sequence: TGTGCCAGCAGCAGTATCCAGGGGAATGGCTACACCTTC.

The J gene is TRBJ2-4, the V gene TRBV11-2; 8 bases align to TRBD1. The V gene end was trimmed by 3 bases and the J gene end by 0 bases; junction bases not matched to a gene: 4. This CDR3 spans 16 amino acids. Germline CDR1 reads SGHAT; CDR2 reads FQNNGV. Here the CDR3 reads CASSLGQALAKNIQYF. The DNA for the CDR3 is TGTGCCAGCAGCTTGGGACAGGCCTTAGCCAAAAACATTCAGTACTTC.